The 29 T cell receptor beta chains below come from one sample, sequenced in a study of blood T cell repertoires in COVID-19. Using immunoSEQ multiplex PCR, the repertoire was profiled, and TCRdb retains in-frame clones only, with some absent. The top ten clones hold 6.2% of a sample with under 300,000 clones, 70% to 90% of them seen once. The sequenced material came from peripheral blood. These receptors were collected from a man aged 55 to 69 with acute or convalescent COVID-19.

The chain joins TRBV5-6 to TRBJ1-2; D unclear. Germline assignment: CDR1 SGHDT and CDR2 YYEEEE. The CDR3 has 14 residues. V lost 4 bases and J lost 4, with 14 bases in between. The CDR3 coding sequence is TGTGCCAGCAGCCGGCCACTAGAGACCTATGGCTACACCTTC. Its translation: CASSRPLETYGYTF.

This chain connects TRBV7-2 to TRBJ2-5; 7 nucleotides agree with TRBD2. The CDR3 is 15 residues long. CDR1 and CDR2 from the germline V gene are SGHTA and FQGNSA. V shed 1 base and J 3 bases; nucleotides not matched to a gene: 5. CDR3 in amino acids: CASSLGGGTEETQYF. The DNA of the CDR3 is TGTGCCAGCAGCTTAGGGGGGGGGACGGAAGAGACCCAGTACTTC.

This chain connects TRBV2 to TRBJ1-5, with D perhaps TRBD1 (6 bases). The CDR3 loop spans 13 amino acids. Trimming pared 1 base from V and 9 bases from J, leaving 10 bases between. Germline values: CDR1 SNHLY, CDR2 FYNNEI. The CDR3 sequence is CASSEGTVGPQHF. The CDR3 DNA reads TGTGCCAGCAGTGAAGGGACAGTTGGGCCCCAGCATTTT.

The chain recombines TRBV19 with TRBJ2-4, with D possibly TRBD2 on 7 matching bases. V lost 3 bases to trimming and J lost 6 bases, with 12 bases between them. This CDR3 is built from 14 residues. Germline assignment: CDR1 LNHDA and CDR2 SQIVND (reference sequence). CDR3 nucleotides: TGTGCCAGTAGTATGGGGGGGCCAAGAAACATTCAGTACTTC. Residues: CASSMGGPRNIQYF.

This sequence joins TRBV12-5 and TRBJ1-1; TRBD1 matches at 11 bases. This CDR3 contains 13 residues. Germline V gives CDR1 LGHNT, CDR2 FRNRAP. V was clipped by 4 bases and J by 5 bases; unmatched bases: 0. The CDR3 loop reads CASGWDRGTEAFF. DNA of the CDR3: TGTGCTAGTGGTTGGGACAGGGGGACTGAAGCTTTCTTT. Looking up the rest from reference TRBV12-5 and TRBJ1-1 gives the full variable domain: DARVTQTPRHKVTEMGQEVTMRCQPILGHNTVFWYRQTMMQGLELLAYFRNRAPLDDSGMPKDRFSAEMPDATLATLKIQPSEPRDSAVYFCASGWDRGTEAFFGQGTRLTVV.

V usage is TRBV3-1 (or the pseudogene TRBV3-2) and J usage is TRBJ1-5, with 10 bases matching TRBD1. The CDR3 has 14 residues. CDR1 is LGHDT, CDR2 YNNKEL, per germline (reference sequence). V dropped 3 bases and J dropped 6; count of bases not matched to a gene: 2. The chain's CDR3 is CASSQGTGAQPQHF. The CDR3 DNA reads as TGTGCCAGCAGCCAGGGGACAGGGGCTCAGCCCCAGCATTTT.

The J gene is TRBJ1-5, the V gene TRBV30, with no clear D. Germline V gene sequence: CDR1 GTSNPN, CDR2 SVGIG (reference sequence). V lost 2 bases, J lost 5 bases, and 10 bases lay in between. CDR3 size: 13 residues. CDR3 residues: CAWSKSEDQPQHF. CDR3 in DNA: TGTGCCTGGAGTAAATCTGAGGATCAGCCCCAGCATTTT.

This rearrangement joins TRBV5-1 to TRBJ2-7; a possible D gene is TRBD2 (5 bases). Germline CDR1 reads SGHRS; CDR2 reads YFSETQ. This CDR3 is built from 14 residues. V lost 4 bases, J lost 3 bases, and 14 bases lay in between. CDR3 sequence (DNA): TGCGCCAGCAGCGCTGGAGGCGCAGGCTACGAGCAGTACTTC. It is translated as CASSAGGAGYEQYF.

The CDR3 bases are TGTGCCAGCAGCTTCACTAGCGCGCAAGAGACCCAGTACTTC. This sequence encodes CASSFTSAQETQYF. The rearrangement uses TRBV7-6 and TRBJ2-5; 7 positions match TRBD2. V shed 3 bases, J shed 2 bases, and the junction held 3 bases outside the gene matches. Germline loops: CDR1 SGHVS, CDR2 FNYEAQ. The CDR3 is made up of 14 amino acids.

This clone was detected only once. This chain links TRBV12-2 with TRBJ1-5; TRBD1 is the table's D call and was not checked against the DNA. TRBV12-2 is annotated as a pseudogene. The CDR3 sequence is 15 residues long. The CDR3 nucleotides are TGTGCAAGTCGCTTACGTCAGATAATTAATCAGCCCCAGCATTTT. As protein: CASRLRQIINQPQHF.

V gene TRBV14 combines with J gene TRBJ2-7, with D perhaps matching TRBD1 (7 bases). V lost 4 bases to trimming and J lost 6 bases, with 13 bases between them. The CDR3 length is 13 residues. In germline, CDR1 is SGHDN, CDR2 FVKESK. CDR3 in amino acids: CASSPRGALEQYF. The DNA for the CDR3 is TGTGCCAGCAGCCCCAGGGGGGCGCTCGAGCAGTACTTC.

The gene calls are TRBV7-2 and TRBJ2-1, with 11 positions matching TRBD1. Unmatched junction bases numbered 13, after V lost 6 bases and J lost 9 bases. CDR3 length: 16 residues. Per the germline V gene, CDR1 is SGHTA and CDR2 is FQGNSA. In DNA, the CDR3 is TGTGCCAGCAGTCCCGCGTCGGACAGGGGGCTGGTTGAGCAGTTCTTC. It translates to CASSPASDRGLVEQFF.

This chain uses TRBV18 with TRBJ1-4, with D unresolved. The CDR3 has 15 amino acids. V was shortened by 0 bases and J by 8 bases, with 13 bases between the two germline ends. Germline V gives CDR1 KGHSH, CDR2 LQKENI. CDR3 loop: CASSPPTGRREKLFF. The CDR3, as DNA: TGTGCCAGCTCACCACCTACGGGGAGGCGGGAAAAACTGTTTTTT. Drawing the rest from reference TRBV18 and TRBJ1-4, the complete variable domain is NAGVMQNPRHLVRRRGQEARLRCSPMKGHSHVYWYRQLPEEGLKFMVYLQKENIIDESGMPKERFSAEFPKEGPSILRIQQVVRGDSAAYFCASSPPTGRREKLFFGSGTQLSVL.

The chain employs TRBV3-1 (or the pseudogene TRBV3-2) and TRBJ2-1, with D possibly being TRBD2 (6 bases). V was shortened by 0 bases and J by 1 base, with 10 bases between the two germline ends. From germline, CDR1 is LGHDT and CDR2 YNNKEL (reference sequence). The CDR3 has 16 amino acids. The CDR3 spells CASSQEVGLSYNEQFF. The CDR3 DNA is TGTGCCAGCAGCCAAGAGGTCGGACTATCCTACAATGAGCAGTTCTTC.

The rearrangement uses TRBV28 and TRBJ1-5; possible D gene TRBD1, 5 bases. CDR1 is MDHEN, CDR2 SYDVKM, per germline. Trimming cost V 4 bases and J 6 bases, with 19 bases left between them. This CDR3 has 16 amino acids. The CDR3, as DNA: TGTGCCAGCAGTTCTGCTGCGGGGGGGTTTGGTCAGCCCCAGCATTTT. As protein: CASSSAAGGFGQPQHF.

The V call is TRBV4-2, the J call TRBJ1-3; 8 bases are shared with TRBD1. After removal of 0 bases from V and 2 bases from J, the junction contained 6 bases not matched to a gene. Germline assignment: CDR1 LGHNA and CDR2 YNFKEQ. There are 17 residues in the CDR3. CDR3 protein: CASSQDEAGGTGNTIYF. CDR3 DNA: TGTGCCAGCAGCCAAGATGAGGCAGGGGGCACTGGAAACACCATATATTTT.

This chain joins TRBV12-3 or TRBV12-4 and TRBJ2-7; 7 nucleotides line up with TRBD2. Trimming removed 4 bases from V and 6 bases from J; junction bases left unmatched: 6. This CDR3 contains 13 residues. CDR3 DNA: TGTGCCAGCAGTTGGGCCCCGGGGGGCGAGCAGTACTTC. Its protein is CASSWAPGGEQYF.

J is TRBJ1-2 and V is TRBV29-1, with 9 bases lining up with TRBD1. In germline, CDR1 is SQVTM, CDR2 ANQGSEA. The trim removed 7 bases at V and 1 base at J, leaving 13 bases unmatched. The CDR3 runs 16 residues. For the CDR3, the DNA is TGCAGCGCCCCGGCCCGGACAGGGGAAGGTAACTATGGCTACACCTTC. Translation gives CSAPARTGEGNYGYTF.

The rearrangement joins TRBV4-2 to TRBJ1-2; D is unclear. This CDR3 spans 16 amino acids. The V end was cut by 1 base, the J end by 0 bases, with 12 bases between. Germline CDR1 reads LGHNA; CDR2 reads YNFKEQ. The CDR3 protein is CASSQAPRTTNYGYTF. DNA for the CDR3: TGTGCCAGCAGCCAAGCCCCCAGAACGACTAACTATGGCTACACCTTC.

This clone was observed a few times. The genes are TRBV7-2 and TRBJ2-7, with 9 bases identical to TRBD2. V lost 3 bases, J lost 7 bases, and 10 bases stayed unmatched. Per the germline V gene, CDR1 is SGHTA and CDR2 is FQGNSA. The CDR3 contains 15 residues. The CDR3 DNA is TGTGCCAGCAGCTTCCCGACTAGCGGAGTCGGGGAGCAGTACTTC. Its protein product is CASSFPTSGVGEQYF.

The chain links TRBV13 to TRBJ2-4; TRBD2 aligns across 13 bases. Unmatched junction bases numbered 11, after V lost 1 base and J lost 11 bases. The CDR3 length is 17 residues. From germline, CDR1 is PRHDT and CDR2 FYEKMQ (reference sequence). This CDR3 is CASSLALRPGLAGVQYF. The CDR3 bases are TGTGCCAGCAGCTTAGCATTAAGACCCGGACTAGCGGGGGTTCAGTACTTC. Full variable domain (outside the CDR3, taken from reference TRBV13 and TRBJ2-4): AAGVIQSPRHLIKEKRETATLKCYPIPRHDTVYWYQQGPGQDPQFLISFYEKMQSDKGSIPDRFSAQQFSDYHSELNMSSLELGDSALYFCASSLALRPGLAGVQYFGAGTRLSVL.

The chain is built from TRBV19 and TRBJ2-1; 7 positions agree with TRBD1. The length of the CDR3 is 11 residues. V gave up 6 bases and J gave up 7 bases; unmatched junction bases: 0. Germline values: CDR1 LNHDA, CDR2 SQIVND (reference sequence). In nucleotides, the CDR3 is TGTGCCAGTAGCAGGGGGAATGAGCAGTTCTTC. Amino acid sequence: CASSRGNEQFF.

V is TRBV25-1 and J is TRBJ2-5; 11 bases agree with TRBD2. Unmatched junction bases numbered 11, after V lost 6 bases and J lost 5 bases. This CDR3 is 16 amino acids long. Per the germline V gene, CDR1 is MGHDK and CDR2 is SYGVNS. CDR3 nucleotide sequence: TGTGCCAGCAGCCCTAACCTGGGACTAGCGGCGGAGACCCAGTACTTC. Its translation: CASSPNLGLAAETQYF. The whole variable domain, remainder taken from reference TRBV25-1 and TRBJ2-5, is EADIYQTPRYLVIGTGKKITLECSQTMGHDKMYWYQQDPGMELHLIHYSYGVNSTEKGDLSSESTVSRIRTEHFPLTLESARPSHTSQYLCASSPNLGLAAETQYFGPGTRLLVL.

A single count supports this clone. CDR3 bases: TGTGCCAGCAGCCCCTTAGCGGGAGGGCCTAAAAAATCAAATGAGCAGTTCTTC. Its protein is CASSPLAGGPKKSNEQFF. The chain uses TRBV5-6 and TRBJ2-1; the match to TRBD2 covers 11 bases. The CDR3 is made up of 18 amino acids. V was clipped by 4 bases and J by 7 bases; unmatched bases: 16. In germline, CDR1 is SGHDT, CDR2 YYEEEE. Using reference TRBV5-6 and TRBJ2-1 for the parts outside the CDR3, the full variable domain is DAGVTQSPTHLIKTRGQQVTLRCSPKSGHDTVSWYQQALGQGPQFIFQYYEEEERQRGNFPDRFSGHQFPNYSSELNVNALLLGDSALYLCASSPLAGGPKKSNEQFFGPGTRLTVL.

This chain links TRBV19 with TRBJ2-7, with 10 bases identical to TRBD2. The germline V gene encodes CDR1 LNHDA and CDR2 SQIVND (reference sequence). This CDR3 is 18 amino acids long. V shed 3 bases and J 2 bases; nucleotides not matched to a gene: 13. The CDR3 DNA reads as TGTGCCAGTAGTATGAGCATCGGGCGGACTAGCGGACCCTACGAGCAGTACTTC. Its protein product is CASSMSIGRTSGPYEQYF.

The chain joins TRBV19 to TRBJ2-7, with D possibly TRBD2 on 5 matching bases. Germline CDR1 reads LNHDA; CDR2 reads SQIVND (reference sequence). The CDR3 runs to 15 residues. V gave up 0 bases and J gave up 1 base, with 10 bases separating them. The CDR3 is CASSIELANSYEQYF. The CDR3 nucleotides read TGTGCCAGTAGTATAGAGCTAGCTAATTCCTACGAGCAGTACTTC.

The chain recombines TRBV5-1 with TRBJ2-1, with a possible D match to TRBD2 (5 bases). Trimming removed 2 bases at V and 4 bases at J, with 16 bases between. Germline V gives CDR1 SGHRS, CDR2 YFSETQ. The CDR3 is 16 amino acids. This CDR3 reads CASSFFPGTGYNEQFF. CDR3 bases: TGCGCCAGCAGCTTTTTCCCGGGAACGGGGTACAATGAGCAGTTCTTC.

The chain uses TRBV28 and TRBJ1-5; 11 bases map to TRBD1. CDR1 is MDHEN, CDR2 SYDVKM, per germline. This CDR3 region has 16 residues. Germline trimming cut 5 bases from V and 2 bases from J; bases unmatched to any gene: 5. CDR3 DNA: TGTGCCAGCAGTACGACGGGACAGGGGGGCAATCAGCCCCAGCATTTT. It translates to CASSTTGQGGNQPQHF.

V and J are TRBV4-2 and TRBJ1-4, with 9 positions matching TRBD1. Germline V lookup: CDR1 LGHNA, CDR2 YNFKEQ. This CDR3 comprises 16 residues. After removal of 1 base from V and 4 bases from J, the junction contained 4 bases not matched to a gene. This chain's CDR3 is CASSQGLDRGNEKLFF. Here the CDR3 DNA reads TGTGCCAGCAGCCAAGGACTGGACAGGGGTAATGAAAAACTGTTTTTT.